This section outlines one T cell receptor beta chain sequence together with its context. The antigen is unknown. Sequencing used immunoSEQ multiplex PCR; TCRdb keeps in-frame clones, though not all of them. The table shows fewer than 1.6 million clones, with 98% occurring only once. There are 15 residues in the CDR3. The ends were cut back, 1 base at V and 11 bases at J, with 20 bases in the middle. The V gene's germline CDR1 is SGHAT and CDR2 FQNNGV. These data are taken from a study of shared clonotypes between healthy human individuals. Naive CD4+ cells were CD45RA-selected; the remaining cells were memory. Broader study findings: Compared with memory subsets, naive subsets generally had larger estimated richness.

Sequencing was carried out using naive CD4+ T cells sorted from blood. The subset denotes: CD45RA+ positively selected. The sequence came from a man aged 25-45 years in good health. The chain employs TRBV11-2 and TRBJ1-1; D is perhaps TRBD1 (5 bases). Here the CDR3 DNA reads TGTGCCAGCAGCTTAGTAGGGGACGGGGGAGACCGGGCTTTCTTT. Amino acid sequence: CASSLVGDGGDRAFF.